This section outlines one TCR beta chain sequence together with its context. Per the authors' pipeline: Reference gene primers were amplified, and this amplification served to estimate nucleated cell counts. Profiling relied on immunoSEQ multiplex PCR, and the TCRdb table lists in-frame clones only, not all of them. Clone size and the V and J calls come from that table; the DNA yielded D and trimming. The table lists 200,000 to 250,000 clones, about 90% of them singletons. CDR1 is LNHDA, CDR2 SQIVND, per germline (reference sequence). This CDR3 is built from 13 residues. The V and J ends lost 6 bases and 6 bases respectively, with 11 bases between them. This sample was included in a study of blood T cell repertoires in COVID-19. In the study overall: The study drew acute and convalescent COVID-19 samples from the United States, Italy and Spain. T cells, B-cell-depleted T cells, or PBMCs provided the cDNA or gDNA that served as material.

Membership in each cohort depended on participant-reported clinical history. The receptor's source is a woman between 50 and 59 years old with acute COVID-19. This chain uses TRBV19 with TRBJ1-4; D is unclear. Sequences were obtained from PBMCs or T cells enriched from blood (not recorded which). This CDR3 is CASRSPLYEKLFF. The CDR3 DNA follows: TGTGCCAGTAGGAGCCCGTTGTATGAAAAACTGTTTTTT. Based on the CDR3 plus reference TRBV19 and TRBJ1-4, the full variable domain is DGGITQSPKYLFRKEGQNVTLSCEQNLNHDAMYWYRQDPGQGLRLIYYSQIVNDFQKGDIAEGYSVSREKKESFPLTVTSAQKNPTAFYLCASRSPLYEKLFFGSGTQLSVL.